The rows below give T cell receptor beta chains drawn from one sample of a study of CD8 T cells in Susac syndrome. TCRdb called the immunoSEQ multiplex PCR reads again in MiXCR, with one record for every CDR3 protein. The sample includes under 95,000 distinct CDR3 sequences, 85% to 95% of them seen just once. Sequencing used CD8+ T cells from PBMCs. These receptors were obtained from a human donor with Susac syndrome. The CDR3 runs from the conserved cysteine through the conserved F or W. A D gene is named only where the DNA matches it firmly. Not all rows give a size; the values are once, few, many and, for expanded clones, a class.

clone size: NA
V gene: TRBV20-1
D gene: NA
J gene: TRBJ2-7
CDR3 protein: CSARDSTGARYEQYF
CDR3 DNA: TGCAGTGCTAGAGATTCAACGGGGGCCAGGTACGAGCAGTACTTC

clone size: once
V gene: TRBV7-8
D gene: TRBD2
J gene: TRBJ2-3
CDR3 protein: CASSPEPGLSTDTQYF
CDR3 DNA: TGTGCCAGCAGCCCAGAGCCGGGACTAAGCACAGATACGCAGTATTTT

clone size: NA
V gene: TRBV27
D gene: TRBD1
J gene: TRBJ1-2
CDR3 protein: CASEPPGQINYGYTF
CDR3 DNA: TGTGCCAGCGAACCCCCGGGACAGATTAACTATGGCTACACCTTC

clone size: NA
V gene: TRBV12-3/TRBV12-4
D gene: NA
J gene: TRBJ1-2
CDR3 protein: CASSPSNYGYTF
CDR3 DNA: TGTGCCAGCAGTCCTTCTAACTATGGCTACACCTTC

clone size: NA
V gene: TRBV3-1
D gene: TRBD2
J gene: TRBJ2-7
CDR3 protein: CASSLSLGLASYEQYF
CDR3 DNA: TGTGCCAGCAGCCTTAGCCTTGGACTAGCTAGCTACGAGCAGTACTTC

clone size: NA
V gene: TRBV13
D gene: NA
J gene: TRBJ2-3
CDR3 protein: CASSSATDTQYF
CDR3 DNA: TGTGCCAGCAGCTCCGCAACAGATACGCAGTATTTT

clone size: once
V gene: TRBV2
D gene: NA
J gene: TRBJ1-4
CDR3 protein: CASSDWSRSTNEKLFF
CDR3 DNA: TGTGCCAGCAGTGACTGGTCGCGATCAACTAATGAAAAACTGTTTTTT

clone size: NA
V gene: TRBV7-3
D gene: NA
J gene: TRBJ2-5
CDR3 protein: CASSLAGFQETQYF
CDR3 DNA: TGTGCCAGCAGCTTAGCGGGTTTCCAAGAGACCCAGTACTTC

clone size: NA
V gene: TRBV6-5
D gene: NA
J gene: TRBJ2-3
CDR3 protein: CASSYSPTDTQYF
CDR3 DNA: TGTGCCAGCAGTTACTCCCCGACAGATACGCAGTATTTT

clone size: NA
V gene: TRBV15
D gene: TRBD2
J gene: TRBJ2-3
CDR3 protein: CATSRGHWTSATDTQYF
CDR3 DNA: TGTGCCACCAGCAGAGGACACTGGACTAGCGCCACAGATACGCAGTATTTT

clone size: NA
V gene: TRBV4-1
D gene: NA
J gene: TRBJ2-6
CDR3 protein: CASSPFLGGANVLTF
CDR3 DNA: TGCGCCAGCAGCCCTTTCCTAGGCGGGGCCAACGTCCTGACTTTC

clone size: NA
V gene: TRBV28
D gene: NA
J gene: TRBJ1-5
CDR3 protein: CASSFTGYQPQHF
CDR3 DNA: TGTGCCAGCAGTTTCACAGGATATCAGCCCCAGCATTTT

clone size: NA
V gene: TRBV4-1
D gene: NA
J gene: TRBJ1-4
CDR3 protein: CASSQMRPPTNEKLFF
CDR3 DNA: TGCGCCAGCAGCCAAATGAGACCCCCAACTAATGAAAAACTGTTTTTT

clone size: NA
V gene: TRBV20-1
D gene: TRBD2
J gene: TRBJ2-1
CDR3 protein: CSARDLASGTGEQFF
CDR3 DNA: TGCAGTGCTAGAGATTTGGCCAGCGGGACGGGTGAGCAGTTCTTC

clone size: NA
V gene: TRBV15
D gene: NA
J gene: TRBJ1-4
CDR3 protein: CATSRDSQGTNEKLFF
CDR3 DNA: TGTGCCACCAGCAGAGATTCGCAGGGAACTAATGAAAAACTGTTTTTT

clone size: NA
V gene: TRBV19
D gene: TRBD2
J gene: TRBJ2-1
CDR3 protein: CASSIRGLAGSYNEQFF
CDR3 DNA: TGTGCCAGTAGTATAAGGGGACTAGCGGGATCCTACAATGAGCAGTTCTTC

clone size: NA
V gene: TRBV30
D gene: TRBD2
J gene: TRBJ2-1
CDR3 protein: CASSTSGAINEQFF
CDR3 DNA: TGTGCCTCTTCGACTAGCGGAGCCATCAATGAGCAGTTCTTC

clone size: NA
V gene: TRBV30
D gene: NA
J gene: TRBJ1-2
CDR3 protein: CAWYSYQALWGYTF
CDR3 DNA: TGTGCCTGGTACAGCTACCAAGCCCTTTGGGGCTACACCTTC

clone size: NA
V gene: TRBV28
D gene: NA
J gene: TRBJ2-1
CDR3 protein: CASLPEGGEQFF
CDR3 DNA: TGTGCCAGCCTCCCCGAGGGGGGTGAGCAGTTCTTC

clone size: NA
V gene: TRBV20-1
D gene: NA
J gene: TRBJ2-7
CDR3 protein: CSARERESFHEQYF
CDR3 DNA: TGCAGTGCTAGAGAGCGGGAATCGTTCCACGAGCAGTACTTC

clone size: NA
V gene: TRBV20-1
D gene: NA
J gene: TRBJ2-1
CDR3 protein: CSARVPPGGKYNEQFF
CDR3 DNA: TGCAGTGCTAGAGTACCCCCAGGGGGGAAGTACAATGAGCAGTTCTTC

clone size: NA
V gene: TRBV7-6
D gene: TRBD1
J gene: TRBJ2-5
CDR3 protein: CASSLDRVGTQYF
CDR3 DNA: TGTGCCAGCAGCCTCGACAGGGTGGGAACCCAGTACTTC

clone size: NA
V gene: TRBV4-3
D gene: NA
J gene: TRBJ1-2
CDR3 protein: CASSQDMSYGYTF
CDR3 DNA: TGCGCCAGCAGCCAAGATATGAGTTATGGCTACACCTTC

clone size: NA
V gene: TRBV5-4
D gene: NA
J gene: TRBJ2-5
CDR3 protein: CASSFRQEQETQYF
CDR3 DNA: TGTGCCAGCAGCTTTCGGCAGGAGCAAGAGACCCAGTACTTC

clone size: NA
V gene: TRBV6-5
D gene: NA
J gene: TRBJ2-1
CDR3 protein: CASSSAGGILNNEQFF
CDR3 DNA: TGTGCCAGCAGTTCGGCCGGGGGCATACTCAACAATGAGCAGTTCTTC

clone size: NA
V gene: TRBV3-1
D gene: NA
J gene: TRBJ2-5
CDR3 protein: CASSQGRGLETQYF
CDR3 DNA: TGTGCCAGCAGCCAGGGCAGGGGACTGGAGACCCAGTACTTC

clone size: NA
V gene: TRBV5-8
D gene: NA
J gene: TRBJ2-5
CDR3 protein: CASSLSGEETQYF
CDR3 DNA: TGTGCCAGCAGCTTATCAGGGGAAGAGACCCAGTACTTC

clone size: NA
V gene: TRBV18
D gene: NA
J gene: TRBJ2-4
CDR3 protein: CASSPLGVKNIQYF
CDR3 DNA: TGTGCCAGCTCACCACTGGGGGTTAAAAACATTCAGTACTTC

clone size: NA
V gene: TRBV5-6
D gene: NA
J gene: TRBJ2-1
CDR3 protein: CASSLENNWYNEQFF
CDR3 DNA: TGTGCCAGCAGCTTGGAGAATAACTGGTACAATGAGCAGTTCTTC

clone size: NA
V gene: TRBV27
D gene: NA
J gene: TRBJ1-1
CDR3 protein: CASLGYTEAFF
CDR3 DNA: TGTGCCAGCCTTGGGTACACTGAAGCTTTCTTT

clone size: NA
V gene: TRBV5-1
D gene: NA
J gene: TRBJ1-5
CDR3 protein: CASSSGGSNQPQHF
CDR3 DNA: TGCGCCAGCAGCTCTGGGGGTAGCAATCAGCCCCAGCATTTT

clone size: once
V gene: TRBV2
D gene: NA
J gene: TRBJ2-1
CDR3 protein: CASSDNEQFF
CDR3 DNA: TGTGCCAGCAGCGACAATGAGCAGTTCTTC

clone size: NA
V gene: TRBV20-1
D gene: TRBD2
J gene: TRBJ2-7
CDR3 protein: CSARPGLAGLEDEQYF
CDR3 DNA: TGCAGTGCTAGACCGGGACTAGCGGGATTAGAGGACGAGCAGTACTTC

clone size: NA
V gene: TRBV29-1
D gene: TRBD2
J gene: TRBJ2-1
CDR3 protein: CSVIRTSGPNEQFF
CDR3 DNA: TGCAGCGTTATAAGGACTAGCGGCCCCAATGAGCAGTTCTTC

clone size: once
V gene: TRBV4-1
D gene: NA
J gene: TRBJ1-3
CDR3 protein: CASSQGTGRGNTIYF
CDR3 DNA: TGCGCCAGCAGCCAAGGAACGGGGCGCGGAAACACCATATATTTT

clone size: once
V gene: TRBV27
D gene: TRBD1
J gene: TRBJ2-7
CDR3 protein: CASSLSGDRVAYYEQYF
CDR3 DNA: TGTGCCAGCAGTTTATCGGGCGACAGGGTAGCCTACTACGAGCAGTACTTC

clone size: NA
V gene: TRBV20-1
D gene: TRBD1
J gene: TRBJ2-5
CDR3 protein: CSASGTDQETQYF
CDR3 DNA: TGCAGTGCTAGTGGGACAGACCAAGAGACCCAGTACTTC

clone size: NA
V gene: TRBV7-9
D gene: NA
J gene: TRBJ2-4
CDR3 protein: CASTPRLAKNIQYF
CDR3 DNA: TGTGCCAGCACTCCAAGATTAGCCAAAAACATTCAGTACTTC

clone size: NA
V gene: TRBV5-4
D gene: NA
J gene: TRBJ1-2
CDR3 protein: CASAGVYGYTF
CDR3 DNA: TGTGCCAGCGCGGGTGTCTATGGCTACACCTTC

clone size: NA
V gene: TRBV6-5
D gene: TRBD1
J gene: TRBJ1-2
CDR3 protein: CASSSGGDGYTF
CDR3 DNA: TGTGCCAGCAGTTCAGGGGGCGATGGCTACACCTTC

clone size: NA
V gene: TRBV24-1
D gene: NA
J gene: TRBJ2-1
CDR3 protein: CATSDRDRNSPLYNEQFF
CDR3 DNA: TGTGCCACCAGTGATCGTGACAGAAACTCCCCCCTTTACAATGAGCAGTTCTTC

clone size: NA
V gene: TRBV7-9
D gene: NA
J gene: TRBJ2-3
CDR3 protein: CASSYIEAQITDTQYF
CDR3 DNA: TGTGCCAGCAGCTACATTGAGGCTCAAATCACAGATACGCAGTATTTT

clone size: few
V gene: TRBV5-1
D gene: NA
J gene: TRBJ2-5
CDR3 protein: CASSFWDSQETQYF
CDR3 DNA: TGCGCCAGCAGCTTTTGGGATTCACAAGAGACCCAGTACTTC